Listed below are T cell receptor beta chains from one sample, sequenced in a study of blood T cell repertoires in COVID-19. Measured with immunoSEQ multiplex PCR; TCRdb has only the in-frame clones, and not every one. The sample shows more than 140,000 clones, around 80% of them seen only once. The sample was peripheral blood. These receptors came from a woman in her forties or fifties in a cohort sampled during active or convalescent COVID-19. The CDR3 runs from the conserved cysteine through the conserved F or W. Rows may omit the clone size; those that give it use once, few, many or a size class.

v_gene: TRBV7-3
abundance: -
j_gene: TRBJ1-3
CDR3aa: CASSPSGSGNTIYF

v_gene: TRBV6-5
abundance: -
j_gene: TRBJ1-2
CDR3aa: CASWAGEGGYTF

v_gene: TRBV5-4
abundance: -
j_gene: TRBJ1-6
CDR3aa: CASSFLGRNNSPLHF

v_gene: TRBV5-5
abundance: -
j_gene: TRBJ2-7
CDR3aa: CASSQRLDNHYEQYF

v_gene: TRBV5-1
abundance: -
j_gene: TRBJ2-7
CDR3aa: CASSLEQGDYEQYF

v_gene: TRBV10-3
abundance: -
j_gene: TRBJ1-1
CDR3aa: CAISEVQGNLALNTEAFF

v_gene: TRBV5-1
abundance: -
j_gene: TRBJ2-1
CDR3aa: CASSLEDRNNEQFF

v_gene: TRBV14
abundance: -
j_gene: TRBJ1-1
CDR3aa: CASSQDRQGRRNTEAFF

v_gene: TRBV21-1
abundance: -
j_gene: TRBJ2-5
CDR3aa: CASSKERLAGRPGSETQYF

v_gene: TRBV4-3
abundance: -
j_gene: TRBJ1-4
CDR3aa: CASSQDNRATTNEKLFF

v_gene: TRBV13
abundance: -
j_gene: TRBJ1-2
CDR3aa: CASSRGARYGYTF

v_gene: TRBV6-6
abundance: -
j_gene: TRBJ2-1
CDR3aa: CASTPPGTSGYNEQFF

v_gene: TRBV9
abundance: -
j_gene: TRBJ2-1
CDR3aa: CASSPHQRVSSYNEQFF

v_gene: TRBV4-1
abundance: -
j_gene: TRBJ2-7
CDR3aa: CASSRLAGHEQYF

v_gene: TRBV19
abundance: -
j_gene: TRBJ2-7
CDR3aa: CASSAGGALYEQYF

v_gene: TRBV7-2
abundance: -
j_gene: TRBJ2-5
CDR3aa: CASSASGGAHRETQYF

v_gene: TRBV19
abundance: -
j_gene: TRBJ2-2
CDR3aa: CASRTGTSITGELFF

v_gene: TRBV7-2
abundance: -
j_gene: TRBJ1-5
CDR3aa: CASSLGSGRGSQPQHF

v_gene: TRBV6-4
abundance: -
j_gene: TRBJ2-2
CDR3aa: CASSQGMGTGELFF

v_gene: TRBV7-9
abundance: -
j_gene: TRBJ1-1
CDR3aa: CASSSVRGPPNTEAFF

v_gene: TRBV3-1/TRBV3-2
abundance: -
j_gene: TRBJ1-5
CDR3aa: CASSGDSPIFDHQPQHF

v_gene: TRBV2
abundance: -
j_gene: TRBJ2-7
CDR3aa: CASSDLRSGYEQYF

v_gene: TRBV19
abundance: -
j_gene: TRBJ2-2
CDR3aa: CASSYPGGKTGELFF

v_gene: TRBV7-3
abundance: -
j_gene: TRBJ2-2
CDR3aa: CASSPGVYRGRTGELFF

v_gene: TRBV30
abundance: few
j_gene: TRBJ1-2
CDR3aa: CAWIPTGTHYGYTF